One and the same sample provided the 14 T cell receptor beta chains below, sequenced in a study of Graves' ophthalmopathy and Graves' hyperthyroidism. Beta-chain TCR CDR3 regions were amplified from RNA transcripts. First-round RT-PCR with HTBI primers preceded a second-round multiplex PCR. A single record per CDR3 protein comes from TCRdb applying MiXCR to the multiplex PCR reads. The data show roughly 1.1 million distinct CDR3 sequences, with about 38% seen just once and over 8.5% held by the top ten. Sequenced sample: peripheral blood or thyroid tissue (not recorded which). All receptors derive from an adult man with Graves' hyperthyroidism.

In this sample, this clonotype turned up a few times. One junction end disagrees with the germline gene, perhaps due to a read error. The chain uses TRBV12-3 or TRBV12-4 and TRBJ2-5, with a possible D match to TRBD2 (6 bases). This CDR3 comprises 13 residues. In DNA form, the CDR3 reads TGTGCCAGCACCGTTACGGGGGAAGAGACCCAGCACTTC. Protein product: CASTVTGEETQHF.

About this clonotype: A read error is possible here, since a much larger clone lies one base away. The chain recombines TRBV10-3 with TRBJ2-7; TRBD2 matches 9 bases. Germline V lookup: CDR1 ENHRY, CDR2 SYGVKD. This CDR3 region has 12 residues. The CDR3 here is CDTFGSGGEQYF. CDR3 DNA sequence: TGTGACACCTTTGGGAGCGGGGGGGAGCAGTACTTC.

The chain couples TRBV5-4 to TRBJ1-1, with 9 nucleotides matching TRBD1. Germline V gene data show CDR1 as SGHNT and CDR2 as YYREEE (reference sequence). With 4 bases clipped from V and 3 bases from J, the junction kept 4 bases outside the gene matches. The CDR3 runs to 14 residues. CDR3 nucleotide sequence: TGTGCCAGCAGCGCTGGGACAGGGTACACTGAAGCTTTCTTT. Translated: CASSAGTGYTEAFF.

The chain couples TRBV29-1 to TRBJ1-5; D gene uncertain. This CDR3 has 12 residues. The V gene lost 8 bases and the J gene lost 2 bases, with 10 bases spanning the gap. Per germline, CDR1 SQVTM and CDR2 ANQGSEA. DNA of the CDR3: TGCAGCCTCGGAGAGGGCAATCAGCCCCAGCATTTT. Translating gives CSLGEGNQPQHF.

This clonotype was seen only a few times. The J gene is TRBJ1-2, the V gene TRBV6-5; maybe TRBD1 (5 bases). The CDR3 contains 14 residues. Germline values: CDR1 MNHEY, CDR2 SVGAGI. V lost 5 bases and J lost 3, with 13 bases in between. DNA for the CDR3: TGTGCCAGCAGTGGTCTGGGGGACTACTATGGCTACACCTTC. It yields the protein CASSGLGDYYGYTF.

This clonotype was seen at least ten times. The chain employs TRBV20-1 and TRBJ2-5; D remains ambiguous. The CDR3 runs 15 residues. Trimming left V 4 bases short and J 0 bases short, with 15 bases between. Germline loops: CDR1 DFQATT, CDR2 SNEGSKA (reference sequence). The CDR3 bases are TGCAGTGCTAACAGCGATAATGAGAACCAAGAGACCCAGTACTTC. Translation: CSANSDNENQETQYF.

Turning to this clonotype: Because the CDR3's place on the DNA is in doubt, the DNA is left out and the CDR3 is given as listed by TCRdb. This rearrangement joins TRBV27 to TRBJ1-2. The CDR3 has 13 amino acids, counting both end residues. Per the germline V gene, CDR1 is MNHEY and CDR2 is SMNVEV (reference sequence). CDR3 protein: CTSSLRGPYGCTF.

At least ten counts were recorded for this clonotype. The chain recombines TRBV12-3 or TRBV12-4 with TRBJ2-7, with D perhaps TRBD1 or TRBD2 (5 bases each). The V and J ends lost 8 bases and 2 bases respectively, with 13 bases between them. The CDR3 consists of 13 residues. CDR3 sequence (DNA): TGTGCCAGCGGGGACGCAGGTACCTACGAGCAGTACTTC. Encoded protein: CASGDAGTYEQYF.

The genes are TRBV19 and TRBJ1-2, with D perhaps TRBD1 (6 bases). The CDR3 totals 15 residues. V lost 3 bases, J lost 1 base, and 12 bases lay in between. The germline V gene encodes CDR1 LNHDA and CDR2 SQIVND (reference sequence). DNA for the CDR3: TGTGCCAGTAGTATGCCCCGGACAGTTAACTATGGCTACACCTTC. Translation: CASSMPRTVNYGYTF. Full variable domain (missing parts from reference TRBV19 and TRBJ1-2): DGGITQSPKYLFRKEGQNVTLSCEQNLNHDAMYWYRQDPGQGLRLIYYSQIVNDFQKGDIAEGYSVSREKKESFPLTVTSAQKNPTAFYLCASSMPRTVNYGYTFGSGTRLTVV.

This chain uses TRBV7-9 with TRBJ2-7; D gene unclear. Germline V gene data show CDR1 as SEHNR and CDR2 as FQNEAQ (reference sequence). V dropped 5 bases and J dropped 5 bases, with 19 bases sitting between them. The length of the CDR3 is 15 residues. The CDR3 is CASSDVRGSFDEQYF. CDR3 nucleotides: TGTGCCAGCAGCGACGTGCGTGGATCTTTCGACGAGCAGTACTTC.

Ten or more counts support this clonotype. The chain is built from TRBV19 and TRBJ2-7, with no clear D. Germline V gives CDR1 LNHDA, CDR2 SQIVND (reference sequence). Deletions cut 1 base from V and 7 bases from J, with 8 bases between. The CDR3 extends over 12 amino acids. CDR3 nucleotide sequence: TGTGCCAGTAGTATAGGGGTGGATGAGCAGTACTTC. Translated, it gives CASSIGVDEQYF. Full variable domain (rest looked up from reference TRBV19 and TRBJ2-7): DGGITQSPKYLFRKEGQNVTLSCEQNLNHDAMYWYRQDPGQGLRLIYYSQIVNDFQKGDIAEGYSVSREKKESFPLTVTSAQKNPTAFYLCASSIGVDEQYFGPGTRLTVT.

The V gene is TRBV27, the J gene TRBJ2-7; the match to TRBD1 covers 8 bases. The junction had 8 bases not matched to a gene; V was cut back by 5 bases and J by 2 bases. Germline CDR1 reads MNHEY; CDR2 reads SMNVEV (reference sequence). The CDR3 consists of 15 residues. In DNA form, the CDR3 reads TGTGCCAGCAGTACGGCTAACAGGGGGACCTACGAGCAGTACTTC. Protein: CASSTANRGTYEQYF.

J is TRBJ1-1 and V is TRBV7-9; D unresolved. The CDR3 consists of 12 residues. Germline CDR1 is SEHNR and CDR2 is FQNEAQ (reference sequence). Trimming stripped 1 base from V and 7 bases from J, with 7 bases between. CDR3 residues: CASSLDLVEAFF. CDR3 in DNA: TGTGCCAGCAGCTTAGATTTAGTTGAAGCTTTCTTT.

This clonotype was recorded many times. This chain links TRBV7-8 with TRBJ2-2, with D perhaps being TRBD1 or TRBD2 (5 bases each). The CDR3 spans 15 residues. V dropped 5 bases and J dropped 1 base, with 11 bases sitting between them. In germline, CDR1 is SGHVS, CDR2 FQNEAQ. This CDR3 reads CASSTGTVNTGELFF. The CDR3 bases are TGTGCCAGCAGCACCGGGACGGTGAACACCGGGGAGCTGTTTTTT. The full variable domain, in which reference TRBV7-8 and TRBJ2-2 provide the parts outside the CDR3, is GAGVSQSPRYKVAKRGQDVALRCDPISGHVSLFWYQQALGQGPEFLTYFQNEAQLDKSGLPSDRFFAERPEGSVSTLKIQRTQQEDSAVYLCASSTGTVNTGELFFGEGSRLTVL.